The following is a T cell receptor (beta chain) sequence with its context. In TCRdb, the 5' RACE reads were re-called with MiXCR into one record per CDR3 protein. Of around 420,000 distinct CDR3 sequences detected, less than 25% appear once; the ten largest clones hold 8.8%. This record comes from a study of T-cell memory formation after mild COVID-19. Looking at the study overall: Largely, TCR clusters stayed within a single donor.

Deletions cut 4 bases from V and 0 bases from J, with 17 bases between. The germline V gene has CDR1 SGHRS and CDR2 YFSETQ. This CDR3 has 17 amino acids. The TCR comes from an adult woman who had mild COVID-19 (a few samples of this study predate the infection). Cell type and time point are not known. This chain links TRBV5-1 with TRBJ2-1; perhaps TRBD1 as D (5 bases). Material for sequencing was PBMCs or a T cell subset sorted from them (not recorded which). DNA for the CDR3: TGCGCCAGCAGCCCCCTGACAGTCTCTAGCTCCTACAATGAGCAGTTCTTC. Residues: CASSPLTVSSSYNEQFF. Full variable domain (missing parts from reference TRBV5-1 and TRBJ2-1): KAGVTQTPRYLIKTRGQQVTLSCSPISGHRSVSWYQQTPGQGLQFLFEYFSETQRNKGNFPGRFSGRQFSNSRSEMNVSTLELGDSALYLCASSPLTVSSSYNEQFFGPGTRLTVL.